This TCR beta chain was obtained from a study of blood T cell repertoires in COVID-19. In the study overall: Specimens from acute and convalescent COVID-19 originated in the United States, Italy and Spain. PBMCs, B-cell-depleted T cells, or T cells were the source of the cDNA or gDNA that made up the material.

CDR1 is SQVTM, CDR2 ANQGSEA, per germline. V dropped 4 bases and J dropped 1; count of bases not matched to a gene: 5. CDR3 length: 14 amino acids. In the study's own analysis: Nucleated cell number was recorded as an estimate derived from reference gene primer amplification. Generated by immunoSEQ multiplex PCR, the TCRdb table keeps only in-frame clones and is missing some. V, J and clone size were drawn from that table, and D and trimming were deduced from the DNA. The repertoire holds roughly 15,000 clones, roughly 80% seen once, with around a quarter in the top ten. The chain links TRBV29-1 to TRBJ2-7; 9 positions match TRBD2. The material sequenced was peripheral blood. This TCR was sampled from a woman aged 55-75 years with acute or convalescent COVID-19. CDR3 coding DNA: TGCAGCGTTGTTTGGCGGGAGGGTTCCTACGAGCAGTACTTC. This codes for CSVVWREGSYEQYF.